The 10 T cell receptor beta chains given below trace back to one sample, sequenced in a study of identical twins. TCRdb reanalysed the 5' RACE reads using MiXCR and keeps one entry per CDR3 protein. The data show roughly 570,000 distinct CDR3 sequences, just under 10% seen once. Another study also made use of these data, one on yellow fever vaccine responses in identical twins.

Material: PBMCs. These receptors were taken from a woman between 18 and 29 years old in good health.

This clonotype has a count of ten or more. The rearrangement links TRBV11-2 to TRBJ2-7; 9 nucleotides agree with TRBD2. V lost 6 bases to trimming and J lost 1 base; unmatched junction nucleotides: 4. CDR3 length equals 14 residues. Germline V gene sequence: CDR1 SGHAT, CDR2 FQNNGV. CDR3 sequence reads: CASSRLAASYEQYF. The CDR3 bases are TGTGCCAGCAGTCGACTAGCGGCTTCCTACGAGCAGTACTTC.

This clonotype showed up just a few times. V is TRBV6-5 and J is TRBJ2-5; unclear D gene. The CDR3 has 14 amino acids. Trimming removed 0 bases at V and 5 bases at J, with 10 bases between. CDR1 is MNHEY, CDR2 SVGAGI, per germline. CDR3 bases: TGTGCCAGCAGTTACTCGAGTAGTTTGGAGACCCAGTACTTC. Protein product: CASSYSSSLETQYF.

This clonotype was detected only a few times. The chain uses TRBV5-5 and TRBJ2-7; D is perhaps TRBD1 (6 bases). The CDR3 extends over 12 amino acids. Germline CDR1 reads SGHKS; CDR2 reads YYEKEE (reference sequence). The V end was cut by 4 bases, the J end by 6 bases, with 11 bases between. CDR3 loop: CASSQQGFEQYF. CDR3 nucleotides: TGTGCCAGCAGCCAACAGGGATTCGAGCAGTACTTC.

This clonotype was picked up a small number of times. The rearrangement links TRBV7-9 to TRBJ2-2, with no clear D. Germline CDR1 reads SEHNR; CDR2 reads FQNEAQ (reference sequence). V was shortened by 3 bases and J by 0 bases, with 11 bases between the two germline ends. This CDR3 is 16 amino acids long. The CDR3 sequence: CASSLNSAANTGELFF. The CDR3 region has the DNA TGTGCCAGCAGCTTGAACAGCGCCGCGAACACCGGGGAGCTGTTTTTT. The variable domain in full, completed from reference TRBV7-9 and TRBJ2-2, reads DTGVSQNPRHKITKRGQNVTFRCDPISEHNRLYWYRQTLGQGPEFLTYFQNEAQLEKSRLLSDRFSAERPKGSFSTLEIQRTEQGDSAMYLCASSLNSAANTGELFFGEGSRLTVL.

Many counts were recorded for this clonotype. The V gene is TRBV7-9, the J gene TRBJ2-3, with 7 bases matching TRBD1. The CDR3 consists of 14 residues. Germline CDR1 is SEHNR and CDR2 is FQNEAQ (reference sequence). V lost 8 bases and J lost 7; bases outside the gene matches: 12. The CDR3 region is CASEDDRDWNTQYF. Here the CDR3 DNA reads TGTGCCAGCGAAGACGACAGGGATTGGAATACGCAGTATTTT.

This clonotype was counted between two and nine times. The chain has TRBV7-2 and TRBJ1-5, with D perhaps matching TRBD1 (6 bases). This CDR3 has 15 residues. Germline V gives CDR1 SGHTA, CDR2 FQGNSA. Between the trimmed V and J ends, which lost 4 bases and 7 bases, there was a span of 17 bases. In DNA, the CDR3 is TGTGCCAGCAGCTCCGGAGGGGGGAGCAGGCAGCCCCAGCATTTT. It yields the protein CASSSGGGSRQPQHF.

This clonotype was seen many times. J is TRBJ2-7 and V is TRBV9; 10 bases match TRBD2. V gave up 4 bases and J gave up 0 bases; unmatched junction bases: 4. Looked up from germline, CDR1 is SGDLS and CDR2 is YYNGEE. CDR3 length: 15 amino acids. Written as DNA, the CDR3 is TGTGCCAGCAGCTCTGGACTAGCGGACTCCTACGAGCAGTACTTC. Amino acid sequence: CASSSGLADSYEQYF.

This clonotype was picked up a small number of times. The V and J genes are TRBV9 and TRBJ2-3; TRBD1 matches at 10 bases. The CDR3 spans 15 residues. The germline V gene encodes CDR1 SGDLS and CDR2 YYNGEE. V lost 3 bases to trimming and J lost 3 bases; unmatched junction nucleotides: 4. The CDR3 here is CASSADRGRTDTQYF. CDR3 DNA: TGTGCCAGCAGCGCCGACAGGGGGCGAACAGATACGCAGTATTTT.

This clonotype was counted only a few times. The chain joins TRBV5-5 to TRBJ1-5; a possible D gene is TRBD1 (5 bases). Germline V gene sequence: CDR1 SGHKS, CDR2 YYEKEE (reference sequence). This CDR3 contains 14 residues. The germline V and J ends were trimmed by 7 bases and 9 bases, with 20 bases remaining between them. CDR3 sequence reads: CASSRVSGPGPQHF. The CDR3 nucleotides are TGTGCCAGCTCCAGGGTGTCGGGACCTGGGCCCCAGCATTTT.

This clonotype was found a few times. The chain employs TRBV29-1 and TRBJ2-5; TRBD2 matches at 13 bases. Germline V gene lookup returns CDR1 SQVTM and CDR2 ANQGSEA. CDR3 length: 14 amino acids. With V trimmed by 5 bases and J by 4 bases, 4 bases remained unmatched. CDR3 DNA sequence: TGCAGCGTTACTAGCGGGGGGGCTCGAGAGACCCAGTACTTC. Translated, it gives CSVTSGGARETQYF.